The 10 T cell receptor beta chains below all came from one sample that was sequenced in a study of shared clonotypes between healthy human individuals. Naive CD8 populations comprised CD45RO-negative cells positively selected for CCR7, excluding terminally differentiated effector memory CD45RA+ cells. Clones were sequenced by immunoSEQ multiplex PCR, and TCRdb holds only the in-frame ones, with some missing. The sample yields 550,000 to 600,000 clones, 95% to 98% seen once. What was sequenced was naive CD8+ T cells sorted from blood. These receptors were collected from a man aged 25-45 years in good health.

The CDR3 sequence is CASSPRGNSYEQYF. The CDR3 region has the DNA TGTGCCAGCAGCCCCCGGGGTAATTCCTACGAGCAGTACTTC. The chain couples TRBV7-6 to TRBJ2-7; TRBD2 is a possible D gene (5 bases). Trimming pared 5 bases from V and 1 base from J, leaving 12 bases between. CDR3 length: 14 amino acids. The germline CDR1 and CDR2 sequences are SGHVS and FNYEAQ.

J is TRBJ1-3 and V is TRBV6-5; tentatively, D is TRBD1 (6 bases). The V end lost 7 bases, the J end lost 0 bases, and 13 bases lay between the germline ends. The CDR3 extends over 15 amino acids. Germline CDR1 and CDR2: MNHEY and SVGAGI. As DNA, the CDR3 is TGTGCCAGCACCACCGGACAGCTCTCTGGAAACACCATATATTTT. It specifies CASTTGQLSGNTIYF.

The chain employs TRBV6-4 and TRBJ2-2; 7 positions agree with TRBD2. The V and J ends lost 0 bases and 6 bases, in that order; junction bases with no gene match: 4. The CDR3 runs 15 residues. The germline V gene encodes CDR1 MRHNA and CDR2 SNTAGT. The CDR3 loop is CASSDSGGRAGELFF. The CDR3 DNA is TGTGCCAGCAGTGACTCCGGCGGGAGAGCCGGGGAGCTGTTTTTT.

The chain is built from TRBV7-9 and TRBJ2-7, with 9 nucleotides matching TRBD1. CDR3 length: 17 residues. Per the germline V gene, CDR1 is SEHNR and CDR2 is FQNEAQ (reference sequence). V shed 5 bases and J 0 bases; nucleotides not matched to a gene: 11. CDR3 DNA: TGTGCCAGCAGCACAATCCCGGGACAGGGAAGCTCCTACGAGCAGTACTTC. This codes for CASSTIPGQGSSYEQYF.

A single count supports this clone. CDR3 sequence reads: CASGGGSLGELFF. The CDR3 DNA reads as TGTGCCAGCGGAGGAGGCTCACTCGGGGAGCTGTTTTTT. The J gene is TRBJ2-2, the V gene TRBV9, with D possibly being TRBD2 (5 bases). Trimming took 7 bases from V and 7 from J, leaving 14 bases between them. The CDR3 covers 13 residues. Germline loops: CDR1 SGDLS, CDR2 YYNGEE.

V and J are TRBV5-1 and TRBJ1-1; tentatively, D is TRBD1 (5 bases). Deletions cut 3 bases from V and 3 bases from J, with 12 bases between. Germline V gene sequence: CDR1 SGHRS, CDR2 YFSETQ. The CDR3 has 14 residues. CDR3 in amino acids: CASSSRDGHTEAFF. DNA for the CDR3: TGCGCCAGCAGCTCCCGGGACGGTCACACTGAAGCTTTCTTT.

The chain employs TRBV7-9 and TRBJ1-1; 12 bases are shared with TRBD1. The V and J ends lost 5 bases and 0 bases, in that order; junction bases with no gene match: 7. CDR3 length: 17 amino acids. Germline V gene sequence: CDR1 SEHNR, CDR2 FQNEAQ (reference sequence). Here the CDR3 DNA reads TGTGCCAGCAGCCCCTACCGGGACAGGGGGCTGAACACTGAAGCTTTCTTT. It specifies CASSPYRDRGLNTEAFF.

V and J are TRBV2 and TRBJ1-1; D unclear. This CDR3 is built from 11 residues. Germline loops: CDR1 SNHLY, CDR2 FYNNEI. The V gene lost 9 bases and the J gene lost 4 bases, with 9 bases spanning the gap. CDR3 amino acids: CASPGFTEAFF. The CDR3 DNA reads as TGTGCCAGTCCGGGTTTCACTGAAGCTTTCTTT.

The V gene is TRBV27, the J gene TRBJ2-1; perhaps TRBD2 as D (5 bases). The CDR3 is 14 amino acids. The V gene's germline CDR1 is MNHEY and CDR2 SMNVEV (reference sequence). Trimming shortened V by 8 bases and J by 2 bases, and 13 bases separated the two germline ends. CDR3 residues: CASQHPGTYNEQFF. The CDR3 bases are TGTGCCAGCCAACATCCGGGAACCTACAATGAGCAGTTCTTC.

The chain's CDR3 is CASSWGRAIDTQYF. CDR3 nucleotides: TGTGCCAGCAGCTGGGGGCGGGCTATAGATACGCAGTATTTT. V usage is TRBV11-2 and J usage is TRBJ2-3; weak D call: TRBD1 (6 bases). Trimming pared 4 bases from V and 5 bases from J, leaving 13 bases between. Germline-derived CDR1 and CDR2 are SGHAT and FQNNGV. This CDR3 is built from 14 residues.